This T cell receptor beta chain derives from a study of blood T cells in healthy people across ages. With 3 bases clipped from V and 7 bases from J, the junction kept 10 bases outside the gene matches. The CDR3 is 15 residues long. Germline V gene sequence: CDR1 GTSNPN, CDR2 SVGIG (reference sequence). Alongside a J-beta primer mix, a sample-barcoded 5' primer served in a second PCR lasting about 7 to 12 cycles. One entry per CDR3 protein, called by TCRdb with MiXCR from the 5' RACE reads. The table records a few hundred thousand distinct CDR3 sequences, roughly half of them present only once. J is TRBJ1-5 and V is TRBV30; 9 positions match TRBD1. Material for sequencing was blood. The receptor comes from a man in his sixties in good health. CDR3 nucleotides: TGTGCCTGGAGCCCGGGACAGGGAAAATCCCAGCCCCAGCATTTT. It translates to CAWSPGQGKSQPQHF.